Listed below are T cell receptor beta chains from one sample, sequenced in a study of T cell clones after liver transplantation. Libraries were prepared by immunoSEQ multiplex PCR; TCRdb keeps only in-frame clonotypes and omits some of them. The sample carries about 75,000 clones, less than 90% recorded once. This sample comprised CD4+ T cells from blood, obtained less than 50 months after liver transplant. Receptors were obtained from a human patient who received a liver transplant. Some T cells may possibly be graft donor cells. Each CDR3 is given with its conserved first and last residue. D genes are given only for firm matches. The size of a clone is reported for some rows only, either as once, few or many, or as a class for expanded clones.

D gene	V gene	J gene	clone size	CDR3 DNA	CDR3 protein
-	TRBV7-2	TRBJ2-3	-	TGTGCCAGCAGCTCCCCCCCCGATGGTACGCAGTATTTT	CASSSPPDGTQYF
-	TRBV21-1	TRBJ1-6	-	TGTGCCAGCAGCAAACCGGTTCGGGGATATGGCAATAATTCACCCCTCCACTTT	CASSKPVRGYGNNSPLHF
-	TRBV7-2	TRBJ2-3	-	TGTGCCAGCAGCTTAGCGCGTTGGGCCAGCACAGATACGCAGTATTTT	CASSLARWASTDTQYF
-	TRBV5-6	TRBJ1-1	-	TGTGCCAGCAGCTTGGGGTCGGGTGAGAACACTGAAGCTTTCTTT	CASSLGSGENTEAFF
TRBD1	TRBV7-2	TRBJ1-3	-	TGTGCCAGCAGCCCTTCGGGACAGACCGAATTCTCTGGAAACACCATATATTTT	CASSPSGQTEFSGNTIYF
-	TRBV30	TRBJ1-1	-	TGTGCCTGGAGCCGGGGGGAGACTGAAGCTTTCTTT	CAWSRGETEAFF
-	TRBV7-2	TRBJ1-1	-	TGTGCCAGCAGCTTAGGGGACGGCCGGAGTACTGAAGCTTTCTTT	CASSLGDGRSTEAFF
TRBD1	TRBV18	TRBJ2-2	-	TGTGCCAGCTCACCCACAGGGGGAACCACCGGGGAGCTGTTTTTT	CASSPTGGTTGELFF
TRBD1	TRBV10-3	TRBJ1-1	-	TGTGCCATCAGTGAGCCAGGACAGGGGGCGGCTTCTGAAACTTTT	CAISEPGQGAASETF
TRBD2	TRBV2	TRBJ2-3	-	TGTGCCAGCAGGGCTATACTAGCGGGTGGCACAGATACGCAGTATTTT	CASRAILAGGTDTQYF
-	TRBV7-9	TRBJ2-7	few	TGTGCCAGCAGCTTAGCGCCAAGCGATTACGAGCAGTACTTC	CASSLAPSDYEQYF
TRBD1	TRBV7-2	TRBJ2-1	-	TGTGCCAGCAGCTTAGAACAGGGGACCCACAATGAGCAGTTCTTC	CASSLEQGTHNEQFF
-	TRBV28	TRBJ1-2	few	TGTGCCAGCAGCACCGACAGGTCTACCTATGGCTACACCTTC	CASSTDRSTYGYTF
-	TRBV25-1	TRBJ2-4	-	TGTGCCAGCAGTGAATATAGAGGCCAGGGGGGAGACATTCAGTACTTC	CASSEYRGQGGDIQYF
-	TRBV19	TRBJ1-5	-	TGTGCCAGTAGTATACAGATTAATCAGCCCCAGCATTTT	CASSIQINQPQHF
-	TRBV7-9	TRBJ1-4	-	TGTGCCAGCAGCTTATGGGGACTTAATGAAAAACTGTTTTTT	CASSLWGLNEKLFF
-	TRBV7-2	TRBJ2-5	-	TGTGCCAGCACCAAACGCAGGACGGCACTCCAAGAGACCCAGTACTTC	CASTKRRTALQETQYF
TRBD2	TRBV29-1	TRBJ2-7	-	TGCAGCGTGGAAGCCACGGGAGGGGTCCCCGAGCAGTACTTC	CSVEATGGVPEQYF
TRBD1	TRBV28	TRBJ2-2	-	TGTGCCAGTGGGGCAGGGGGCTCGACCGGGGAGCTGTTTTTT	CASGAGGSTGELFF
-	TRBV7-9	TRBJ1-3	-	TGTGCCAGCAGCTTAGGGGACAAGAGAAACACCATATATTTT	CASSLGDKRNTIYF
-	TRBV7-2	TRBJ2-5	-	TGTGCCAGCAGGACTGGCGGGATTGAAGAGACCCAGTACTTC	CASRTGGIEETQYF
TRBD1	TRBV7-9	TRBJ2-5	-	TGTGCCAGCAGCTTAGGACAGGGGGTAGAGACCCAGTACTTC	CASSLGQGVETQYF
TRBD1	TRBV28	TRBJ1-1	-	TGTGCCAGCAGTCCCTATGCCCCAAAGACAGGGAGGGACACTGAAGCTTTCTTT	CASSPYAPKTGRDTEAFF
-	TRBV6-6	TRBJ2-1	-	TGTGCCAGCAGTTGGCCCCACCCCAATGAGCAGTTCTTC	CASSWPHPNEQFF
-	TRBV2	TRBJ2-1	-	TGTGCCAGCAGTAAGAGTGGGGTCGAAGTGCGGGGATCCAGCAATGAGCAGTTCTTC	CASSKSGVEVRGSSNEQFF
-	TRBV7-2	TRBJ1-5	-	TGTGCCAGCTCCCTGGGTGGGTCAGGTTATCAGCCCCAGCATTTT	CASSLGGSGYQPQHF
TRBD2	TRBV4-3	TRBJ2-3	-	TGCGCCAGCAGCGAAACCGGACTAGCGGGGGACAAGCTAGATACGCAGTATTTT	CASSETGLAGDKLDTQYF
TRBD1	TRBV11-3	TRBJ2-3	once	TGTGCCAGCAGTACCGGGACAGGGGTTACAGATACGCAGTATTTT	CASSTGTGVTDTQYF
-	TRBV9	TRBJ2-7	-	TGTGCCAGCAGCGTGCAGGGCGGCGAGCAGTACTTC	CASSVQGGEQYF
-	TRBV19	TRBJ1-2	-	TGTGCCAGTAGTACTGGCTGGGGTGGCTACACCTTC	CASSTGWGGYTF
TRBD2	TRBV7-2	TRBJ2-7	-	TGTGCCAGCAGTCGGGAGGTTGCCTACGAGCAGTACTTC	CASSREVAYEQYF
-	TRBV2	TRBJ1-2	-	TGTGCCAGCAGGGAACAGGGTAAGGGCGGCTACACCTTC	CASREQGKGGYTF
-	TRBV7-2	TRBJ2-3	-	TGTGCCAGCAGCTTATTCGCAGGAAGCCCCTCCGGTACGCAGTATTTT	CASSLFAGSPSGTQYF
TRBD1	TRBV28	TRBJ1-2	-	TGTGCCAGCAGTTGGGACAGGGGCTCTGGCGGCTACACCTTC	CASSWDRGSGGYTF
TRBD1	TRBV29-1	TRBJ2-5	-	TGCAGCGCCAACCGGCGACAGGGCGCCCAAGAGACCCAGTACTTC	CSANRRQGAQETQYF
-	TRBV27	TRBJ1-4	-	TGTGCCAGCAGTTCCCACCAAGGGGGTCGGGAAAAACTGTTTTTT	CASSSHQGGREKLFF
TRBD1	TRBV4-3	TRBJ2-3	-	TGCGCCAGCAGCCAAGATCGACAGGGGACAGATACGCAGTATTTT	CASSQDRQGTDTQYF
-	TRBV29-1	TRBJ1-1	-	TGCAGCGTTGAGATGGCCCGAGGAACTGAAGCTTTCTTT	CSVEMARGTEAFF
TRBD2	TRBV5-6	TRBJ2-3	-	TGTGCCAGCACCTACGGGACTAGAGATGATACGCAGTATTTT	CASTYGTRDDTQYF
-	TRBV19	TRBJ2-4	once	TGTGCCAGTAGCCCCCAGAAAGGTGCGGACATTCAGTACTTC	CASSPQKGADIQYF
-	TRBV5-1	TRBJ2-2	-	TGCGCCAGCAGCTTGACAGCGCCAACGAACACCGGGGAGCTGTTTTTT	CASSLTAPTNTGELFF